These 7 T cell receptor beta chains were all obtained from the same sample, sequenced in a study of OX40 agonist ivuxolimab in advanced cancers. The protocol was immunoSEQ multiplex PCR, while the TCRdb copy is restricted to in-frame clones and leaves out a portion. Found here are 20,000 to 25,000 clones, around 87% of them singletons; the top ten hold around 16%. Sequencing was performed on CD4+ or CD8+ T cells sorted from blood, taken in a trial of the OX40 agonist ivuxolimab. The source is an adult with an advanced solid tumor such as melanoma, head and neck, liver or kidney cancer.

The chain has TRBV23-1 and TRBJ1-4, with D tentatively TRBD1 (5 bases). TRBV23-1 is assigned to the ORF class and has an uncertain function. V was pared by 7 bases and J by 1 base, with 28 bases between. The CDR3 is made up of 20 amino acids. The CDR3 DNA sequence: TGCGCCAGCACCGAGGGGCTAGAGGACGCACCTTCGGGAACTAATGAAAAACTGTTTTTT. Translated: CASTEGLEDAPSGTNEKLFF.

The chain has TRBV23-1 and TRBJ1-2; 7 bases fit TRBD1. TRBV23-1 is sorted into the ORF group, with uncertain function. This CDR3 region has 15 residues. V lost 0 bases and J lost 4; bases outside the gene matches: 5. The DNA for the CDR3 is TGCGCCAGCAGTCAATCGAAGGGGGCAGGCTATGGCTACACCTTC. It codes for CASSQSKGAGYGYTF.

Here the CDR3 DNA reads TGTGCCAGCAGTGAAACAGGGGATTCACCCCTCCACTTT. This sequence encodes CASSETGDSPLHF. J is TRBJ1-6 and V is TRBV6-4, with 7 bases aligning to TRBD1. Germline V gene data show CDR1 as MRHNA and CDR2 as SNTAGT. The CDR3 length is 13 residues. V lost 3 bases to trimming and J lost 8 bases; unmatched junction nucleotides: 1.

This chain links TRBV7-9 with TRBJ1-3; D is ambiguous. The V gene lost 1 base and the J gene lost 5 bases, with 12 bases spanning the gap. Germline V gives CDR1 SEHNR, CDR2 FQNEAQ (reference sequence). This CDR3 contains 15 residues. The CDR3 sequence is CASSLGGSVRNTIYF. CDR3 sequence (DNA): TGTGCCAGCAGCTTAGGAGGGTCGGTTCGAAACACCATATATTTT. The complete variable domain, with remaining parts taken from reference TRBV7-9 and TRBJ1-3, reads DTGVSQNPRHKITKRGQNVTFRCDPISEHNRLYWYRQTLGQGPEFLTYFQNEAQLEKSRLLSDRFSAERPKGSFSTLEIQRTEQGDSAMYLCASSLGGSVRNTIYFGEGSWLTVV.

J is TRBJ1-5 and V is TRBV5-4, with 7 bases aligning to TRBD1. Trimming cost V 3 bases and J 8 bases; bases outside gene matches: 5. Germline CDR1 is SGHNT and CDR2 is YYREEE (reference sequence). CDR3 length: 13 amino acids. CDR3 residues: CASSSDRIEPQHF. DNA for the CDR3: TGTGCCAGCAGCTCGGACAGGATCGAGCCCCAGCATTTT. Full variable domain (rest looked up from reference TRBV5-4 and TRBJ1-5): ETGVTQSPTHLIKTRGQQVTLRCSSQSGHNTVSWYQQALGQGPQFIFQYYREEENGRGNFPPRFSGLQFPNYSSELNVNALELDDSALYLCASSSDRIEPQHFGDGTRLSIL.

Comment on this clone: An end of the junction does not agree with germline; a read error may underlie this. The CDR3 here is CASSASDVTSTETQYF. In nucleotides, the CDR3 is TGTGCCAGCAGTGCGTCGGACGTTACCTCGACAGAAACGCAGTATTTT. V gene TRBV6-1 combines with J gene TRBJ2-3; possibly TRBD1 for D (5 bases). CDR3 length equals 16 residues. Germline V CDR1 and CDR2: MNHNS, SASEGT.

The gene calls are TRBV6-6 and TRBJ2-3; D gene unclear. V was clipped by 7 bases and J by 10 bases, with 12 bases between them. CDR1 and CDR2 from the germline V gene are MNHNY and SVGAGI (reference sequence). The CDR3 runs to 11 residues. This chain's CDR3 is CASTFANAQYF. The CDR3, as DNA: TGTGCCAGCACATTTGCAAACGCGCAGTATTTT.